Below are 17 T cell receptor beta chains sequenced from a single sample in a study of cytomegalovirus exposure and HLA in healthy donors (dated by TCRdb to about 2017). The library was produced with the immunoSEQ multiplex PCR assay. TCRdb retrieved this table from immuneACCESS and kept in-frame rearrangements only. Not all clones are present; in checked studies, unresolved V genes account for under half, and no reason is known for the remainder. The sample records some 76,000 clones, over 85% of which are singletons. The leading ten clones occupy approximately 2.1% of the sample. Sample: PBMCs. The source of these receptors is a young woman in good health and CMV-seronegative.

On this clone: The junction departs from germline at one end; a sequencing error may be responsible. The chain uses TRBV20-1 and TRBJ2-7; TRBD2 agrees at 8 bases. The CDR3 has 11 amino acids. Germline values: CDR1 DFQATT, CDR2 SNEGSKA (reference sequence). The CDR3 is CSAGMSGGPRF. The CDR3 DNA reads TGCAGTGCGGGGATGAGCGGGGGCCCCCGCTTC.

CDR3 region: CASSQVGTNSYEQYF. CDR3 DNA: TGCGCCAGCAGCCAAGTAGGGACTAACTCCTACGAGCAGTACTTC. The rearrangement uses TRBV4-1 and TRBJ2-7; 7 bases agree with TRBD2. V dropped 1 base and J dropped 0; count of bases not matched to a gene: 3. This CDR3 is built from 15 residues. Germline loops: CDR1 MGHRA, CDR2 YSYEKL.

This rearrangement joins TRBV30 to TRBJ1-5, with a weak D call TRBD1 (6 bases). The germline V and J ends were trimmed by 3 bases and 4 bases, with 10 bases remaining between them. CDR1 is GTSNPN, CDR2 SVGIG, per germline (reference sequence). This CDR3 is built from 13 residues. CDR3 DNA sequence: TGTGCCTGGAGCGCCGACAGGAATCAGCCCCAGCATTTT. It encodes CAWSADRNQPQHF.

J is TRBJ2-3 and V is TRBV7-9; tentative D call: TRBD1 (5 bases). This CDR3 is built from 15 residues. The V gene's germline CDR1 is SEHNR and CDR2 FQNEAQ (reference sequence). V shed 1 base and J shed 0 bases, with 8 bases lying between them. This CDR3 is CASSLGTTSTDTQYF. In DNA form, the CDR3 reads TGTGCCAGCAGCTTAGGGACAACTAGCACAGATACGCAGTATTTT.

CDR3 nucleotides: TGTGCCAGTAGTATCCCGCGGACAGGGCGAGAAAAACTGTTTTTT. It translates to CASSIPRTGREKLFF. J is TRBJ1-4 and V is TRBV19, with TRBD1 matching over 8 bases. The CDR3 length is 15 residues. The V segment lost 3 bases and the J segment 8 bases; nucleotides outside the gene matches: 8. Germline V CDR1 and CDR2: LNHDA, SQIVND (reference sequence).

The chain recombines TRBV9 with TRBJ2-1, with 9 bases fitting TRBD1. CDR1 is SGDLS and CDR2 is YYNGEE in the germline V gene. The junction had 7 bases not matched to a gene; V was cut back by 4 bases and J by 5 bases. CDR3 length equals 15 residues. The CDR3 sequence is CASSPGTGSDNEQFF. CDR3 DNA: TGTGCCAGCAGCCCCGGGACAGGGTCGGACAATGAGCAGTTCTTC.

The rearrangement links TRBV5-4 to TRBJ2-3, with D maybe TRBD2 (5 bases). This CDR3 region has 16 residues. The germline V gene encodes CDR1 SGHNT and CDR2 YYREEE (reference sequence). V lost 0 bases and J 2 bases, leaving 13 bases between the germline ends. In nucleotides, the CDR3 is TGTGCCAGCAGCTTGGCCGGAATAGCGTTCACAGATACGCAGTATTTT. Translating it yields CASSLAGIAFTDTQYF.

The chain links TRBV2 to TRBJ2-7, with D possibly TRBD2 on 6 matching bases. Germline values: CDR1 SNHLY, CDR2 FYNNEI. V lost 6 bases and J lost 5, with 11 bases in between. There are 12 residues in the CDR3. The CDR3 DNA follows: TGTGCCAGCAGGAAGGGACTCCACGAGCAGTACTTC. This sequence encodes CASRKGLHEQYF.

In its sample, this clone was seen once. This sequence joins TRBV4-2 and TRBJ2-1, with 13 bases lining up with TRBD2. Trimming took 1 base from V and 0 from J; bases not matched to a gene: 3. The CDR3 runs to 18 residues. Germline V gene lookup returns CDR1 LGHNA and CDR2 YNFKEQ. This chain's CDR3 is CASSQVLAGGGSYNEQFF. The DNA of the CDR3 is TGTGCCAGCAGCCAAGTACTAGCGGGGGGGGGCTCCTACAATGAGCAGTTCTTC.

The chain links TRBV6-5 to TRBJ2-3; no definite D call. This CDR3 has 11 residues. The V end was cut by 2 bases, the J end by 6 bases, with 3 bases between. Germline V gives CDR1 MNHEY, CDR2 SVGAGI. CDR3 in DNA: TGTGCCAGCAGTTACAGCGATACGCAGTATTTT. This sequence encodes CASSYSDTQYF.

CDR3 bases: TGCGCCAGCAGCCAAGGCTCGACTAGCGGGGGGAAGGTCCGGGAGACCCAGTACTTC. Amino acids: CASSQGSTSGGKVRETQYF. The rearrangement joins TRBV4-3 to TRBJ2-5; the match to TRBD2 covers 13 bases. CDR1 is LGHNA, CDR2 YSLEER, per germline. The CDR3 has 19 amino acids. V shed 1 base, J shed 5 bases, and the junction held 13 bases outside the gene matches.

The CDR3 DNA reads as TGTGCCAGCAGTAACATACAGGGGGCGATCCGACAAGCTTTCTTT. As protein: CASSNIQGAIRQAFF. The chain recombines TRBV6-5 with TRBJ1-1; 9 nucleotides agree with TRBD1. The CDR3 extends over 15 amino acids. In germline, CDR1 is MNHEY, CDR2 SVGAGI. Trimming cost V 5 bases and J 9 bases; bases outside gene matches: 13.

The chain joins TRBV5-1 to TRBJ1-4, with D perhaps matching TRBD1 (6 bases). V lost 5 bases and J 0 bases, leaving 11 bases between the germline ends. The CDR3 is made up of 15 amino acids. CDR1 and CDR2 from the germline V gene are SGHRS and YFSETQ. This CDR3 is CASRPRTATNEKLFF. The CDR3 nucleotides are TGCGCCAGCAGACCTAGGACAGCAACTAATGAAAAACTGTTTTTT.

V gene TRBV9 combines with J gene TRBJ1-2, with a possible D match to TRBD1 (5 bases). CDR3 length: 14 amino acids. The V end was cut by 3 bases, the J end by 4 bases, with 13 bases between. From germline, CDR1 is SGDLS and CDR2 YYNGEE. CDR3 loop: CASSAPGHTYGYTF. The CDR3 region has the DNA TGTGCCAGCAGCGCCCCTGGACACACCTATGGCTACACCTTC. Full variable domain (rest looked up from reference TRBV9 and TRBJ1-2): DSGVTQTPKHLITATGQRVTLRCSPRSGDLSVYWYQQSLDQGLQFLIQYYNGEERAKGNILERFSAQQFPDLHSELNLSSLELGDSALYFCASSAPGHTYGYTFGSGTRLTVV.

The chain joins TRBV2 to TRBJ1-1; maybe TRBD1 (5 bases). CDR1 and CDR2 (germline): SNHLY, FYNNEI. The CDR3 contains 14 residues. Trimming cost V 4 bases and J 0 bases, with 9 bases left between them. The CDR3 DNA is TGTGCCAGCAGTGGACAGATTATGAACACTGAAGCTTTCTTT. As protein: CASSGQIMNTEAFF.

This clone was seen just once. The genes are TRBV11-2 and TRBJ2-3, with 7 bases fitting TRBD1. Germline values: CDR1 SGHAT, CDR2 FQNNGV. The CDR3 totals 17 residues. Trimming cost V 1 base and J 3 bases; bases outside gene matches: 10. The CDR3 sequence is CASSLVPGTVSTDTQYF. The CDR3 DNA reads TGTGCCAGCAGCTTAGTACCCGGGACAGTAAGTACAGATACGCAGTATTTT.

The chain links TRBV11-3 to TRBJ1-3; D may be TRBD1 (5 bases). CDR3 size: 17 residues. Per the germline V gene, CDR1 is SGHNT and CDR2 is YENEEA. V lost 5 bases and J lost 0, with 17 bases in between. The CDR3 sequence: CASSPYAGRFSGNTIYF. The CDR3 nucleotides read TGTGCCAGCAGCCCCTACGCGGGACGGTTCTCTGGAAACACCATATATTTT.